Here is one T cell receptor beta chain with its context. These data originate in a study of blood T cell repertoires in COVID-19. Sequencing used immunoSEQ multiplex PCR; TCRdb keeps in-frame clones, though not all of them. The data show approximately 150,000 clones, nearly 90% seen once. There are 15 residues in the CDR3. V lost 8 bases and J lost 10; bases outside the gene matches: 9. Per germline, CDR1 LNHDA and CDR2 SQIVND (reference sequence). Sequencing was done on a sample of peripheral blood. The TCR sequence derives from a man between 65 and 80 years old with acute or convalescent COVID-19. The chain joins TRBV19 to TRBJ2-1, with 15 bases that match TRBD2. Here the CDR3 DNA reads TGTGCCAGTTCCGGACTAGCGGGAGGGCCCGACGAGCAGTTCTTC. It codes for CASSGLAGGPDEQFF. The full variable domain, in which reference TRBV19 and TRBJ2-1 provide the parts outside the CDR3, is DGGITQSPKYLFRKEGQNVTLSCEQNLNHDAMYWYRQDPGQGLRLIYYSQIVNDFQKGDIAEGYSVSREKKESFPLTVTSAQKNPTAFYLCASSGLAGGPDEQFFGPGTRLTVL.